The rows below give T cell receptor beta chains drawn from one sample of a study of spatial heterogeneity in lung cancer. From the 5' RACE reads, TCRdb called clonotypes with MiXCR, one entry per CDR3 protein. The repertoire has about 75,000 distinct CDR3 sequences, 10% to 15% of them found once; the top ten carry approximately 7.2%. The sequencing used PBMCs, collected at surgery. The receptor set was obtained from a male donor with early-stage non-small cell lung cancer. The CDR3 runs from the conserved cysteine through the conserved F or W. Expanded clones are given a class, and other clones once, few, many or no size at all.

CDR3 protein,clone size,V gene,J gene
CASSQAGTGSPGANVLTF,many,TRBV4-2,TRBJ2-6
CSVASTGSYEQYF,once,TRBV29-1,TRBJ2-7
CASSWGELNTEAFF,.,TRBV5-1,TRBJ1-1
CASSKGGLRETQYF,.,TRBV5-1,TRBJ2-5
CAMGTGFLEQYF,many,TRBV10-3,TRBJ2-7
CASSRGQGEKLFF,many,TRBV13,TRBJ1-4
CASSLAGSPYNEQFF,many,TRBV5-1,TRBJ2-1
CASSTSPSTDTQYF,.,TRBV9,TRBJ2-3
CASSTGLAGAKNIQYF,few,TRBV6-2/TRBV6-3,TRBJ2-4
CASSQVVRTDSYEQYF,.,TRBV18,TRBJ2-7
CASSPIRGAGNEQYF,many,TRBV11-3,TRBJ2-7
CASSRISGNTIYF,few,TRBV3-1,TRBJ1-3
CASRSTSEYEQYF,many,TRBV6-2/TRBV6-3,TRBJ2-7
CASSRVGETINEQFF,many,TRBV7-6,TRBJ2-1
CSASKADWSYEQYF,many,TRBV20-1,TRBJ2-7
CATSSQGFYGYTF,.,TRBV24-1,TRBJ1-2
CASSSSDSSYEQYF,.,TRBV2,TRBJ2-7
CAISEAGDEQFF,.,TRBV10-3,TRBJ2-1
CAFQGTPGANVLTF,few,TRBV7-9,TRBJ2-6
CASSGYEQYF,.,TRBV2,TRBJ2-7
CASSRLPSSYNEQFF,few,TRBV11-2,TRBJ2-1
CASRAGGYNEQFF,few,TRBV4-2,TRBJ2-1
CASSPHSGSTYEQYF,few,TRBV12-3/TRBV12-4,TRBJ2-7
CASSQDGVEGLGKNGYTF,many,TRBV4-3,TRBJ1-2
CASSLTGKGEQFF,many,TRBV7-3,TRBJ2-1
CASSPGLAGTFGYEQYF,few,TRBV5-5,TRBJ2-7
CSVEGYRGRDTEAFF,.,TRBV29-1,TRBJ1-1
CASSLVNQGAGEQFF,few,TRBV5-1,TRBJ2-1
CASTGTGNYGYTF,many,TRBV2,TRBJ1-2
CASLAGGPRYNEQFF,few,TRBV7-2,TRBJ2-1
CASSPGTEDEKLFF,many,TRBV2,TRBJ1-4
CASSLSGLAGARETQYF,few,TRBV27,TRBJ2-5
CASSLTSGSDRNEQFF,few,TRBV7-9,TRBJ2-1
CSCQGSGNRYEQYF,many,TRBV20-1,TRBJ2-7
CASTPRTSGQGGSYEQYF,many,TRBV6-1,TRBJ2-7
CATSRIDRDLEKLFF,.,TRBV15,TRBJ1-4
CSVEDPFEAGGTNEQYF,.,TRBV29-1,TRBJ2-7
CASSPGGTGKDGYTF,once,TRBV6-2/TRBV6-3,TRBJ1-2
CASSSRTSGRGPSYEQYF,many,TRBV5-4,TRBJ2-7
CASSLGEASSYEQYF,.,TRBV5-1,TRBJ2-7
CASTKTGPAEQFF,.,TRBV27,TRBJ2-1
CSARTQTSNGYTF,many,TRBV20-1,TRBJ1-2
CASSLTGNGNTEAFF,few,TRBV5-1,TRBJ1-1
CASSEGSGDNTEAFF,few,TRBV9,TRBJ1-1
CASTVRGAGTGYNEQFF,.,TRBV19,TRBJ2-1
CASSARLSSGANVLTF,.,TRBV9,TRBJ2-6
CASIPRGEERAFF,few,TRBV6-2/TRBV6-3,TRBJ1-1
CSARVGVYSNQPQHF,few,TRBV20-1,TRBJ1-5
CASSLSYSLGTEAFF,many,TRBV27,TRBJ1-1
CASSLSGTTYEQYF,.,TRBV28,TRBJ2-7
CASSPASGGLREAFF,many,TRBV5-6,TRBJ1-1
CASSLSQNTGELFF,.,TRBV7-3,TRBJ2-2
CAWSARGPLGNTEAFF,.,TRBV30,TRBJ1-1
CAISENGYNEQFF,few,TRBV10-3,TRBJ2-1